A selection of T cell receptor beta chains follows, all from one sample in a study of shared clonotypes between healthy human individuals. This table comes from immunoSEQ multiplex PCR, and its TCRdb copy is limited to in-frame clones, with some not included. The sample includes 2 million to 2.5 million clones, about nine tenths of them seen just once. Source material: naive CD4+ T cells from PBMCs. The source of these receptors is a man aged 18 to 29 in good health. Some clones in this sample may be carry-over from other donors' samples. The CDR3 runs from the conserved cysteine through the conserved F or W. The order of the fields is D gene, J gene, V gene, clone size, CDR3 DNA, CDR3 protein. D genes are given only for firm matches. Size values are once, few and many counts, or a class for expanded clones, and some rows have none.

NA,TRBJ1-4,TRBV19,NA,TGTGCCAGTACCTTCCCCGGGCAAAATGAAAAACTGTTTTTT,CASTFPGQNEKLFF
TRBD2,TRBJ2-5,TRBV5-1,NA,TGCGCCAGCAGCCCAAGAGCGGGGCAAGAGACCCAGTACTTC,CASSPRAGQETQYF
TRBD2,TRBJ2-5,TRBV7-3,NA,TGTGCCAGCAGCTCTAGCGGGGTTCAAGAGACCCAGTACTTC,CASSSSGVQETQYF
TRBD2,TRBJ2-3,TRBV6-5,once,TGTGCCAGCAGTTACATTAGCGGGAGGAGCACAGATACGCAGTATTTT,CASSYISGRSTDTQYF
TRBD2,TRBJ2-1,TRBV28,once,TGTGCCAGCACGCTTCCGGGGGGCTCCTACAATGAGCAGTTCTTC,CASTLPGGSYNEQFF
NA,TRBJ1-2,TRBV28,NA,TGTGCCAGCAGAACCCTTTCTACACGAATGCATGGCTACACCTTC,CASRTLSTRMHGYTF
TRBD2,TRBJ2-7,TRBV19,NA,TGTGCCAGTAGTCCGACGGGAGGGCCTCGCGAGCAGTACTTC,CASSPTGGPREQYF
TRBD2,TRBJ2-5,TRBV5-8,NA,TGTGCCAGCAGCTTGGCCTTGACTAGCGGGAGAGGGTACCAAGAGACCCAGTACTTC,CASSLALTSGRGYQETQYF
NA,TRBJ2-7,TRBV2,NA,TGTGCCAGCACCCCCGGGGCCATCTCCTACGAGCAGTACTTC,CASTPGAISYEQYF
TRBD1,TRBJ1-2,TRBV5-4,NA,TGTGCCAGCAGCCCTCGGGGACAGGGATCGGTGGACTATGGCTACACCTTC,CASSPRGQGSVDYGYTF
NA,TRBJ1-2,TRBV27,NA,TGTGCCAGCCGACCGGGCCATTTTAATCTCCCACTAGGCTACACCTTC,CASRPGHFNLPLGYTF
NA,TRBJ2-5,TRBV5-1,NA,TGCGCCAGCAGCTTGAGTAGGGGAGAACAGACCCAGTACTTC,CASSLSRGEQTQYF
NA,TRBJ1-4,TRBV28,NA,TGTGCCAGCAGTTTACCCTGGGGCCCTAATGAAAAACTGTTTTTT,CASSLPWGPNEKLFF
NA,TRBJ1-2,TRBV6-1,NA,TGTGCCAGCAGTGAGTCGATTGGGGTCCTCTATGGCTACACCTTC,CASSESIGVLYGYTF
NA,TRBJ2-7,TRBV7-2,once,TGTGCCAGCAGCCCCCGGAGAGGCGAGCAGTACTTC,CASSPRRGEQYF
NA,TRBJ2-1,TRBV5-1,NA,TGCGCCAGCAGCTTGGAGGGCTGGACCTACAATGAGCAGTTCTTC,CASSLEGWTYNEQFF
NA,TRBJ1-5,TRBV18,NA,TGTGCCAGCTCACCACCGGGGAGGGATAGCAATCAGCCCCAGCATTTT,CASSPPGRDSNQPQHF
TRBD1,TRBJ1-1,TRBV6-1,NA,TGTGCCAGCAGTGAATGGGCAGGGGGCACTGAAGCTTTCTTT,CASSEWAGGTEAFF
NA,TRBJ1-4,TRBV5-1,NA,TGCGCCAGCAGCTTGGACGGATTTAATGAAAAACTGTTTTTT,CASSLDGFNEKLFF
TRBD1,TRBJ1-2,TRBV6-1,NA,TGTGCCAGCAGCCTACACAGGGGCTCTAACTATGGCTACACCTTC,CASSLHRGSNYGYTF
NA,TRBJ1-1,TRBV19,NA,TGTGCCAGCTCCAGGGGCGCACCTGAAGCTTTCTTT,CASSRGAPEAFF
TRBD1,TRBJ2-5,TRBV5-5,NA,TGTGCCAGCAGCCTCACCGGGACAGGAGGGGAGACCCAGTACTTC,CASSLTGTGGETQYF
NA,TRBJ2-3,TRBV7-3,NA,TGTGCCAGCAGCCCCATGGGACCTACTTATACGCAGTATTTT,CASSPMGPTYTQYF
NA,TRBJ1-2,TRBV28,NA,TGTGCCAGCGGAATGACAGGAAACTATGGCTACACCTTC,CASGMTGNYGYTF
TRBD2,TRBJ2-1,TRBV15,NA,TGTGCCACCAGAGATCGATTTCGGCTAGCGGGAGTAAGCTCCTACAATGAGCAGTTCTTC,CATRDRFRLAGVSSYNEQFF
TRBD1,TRBJ2-7,TRBV9,NA,TGTGCCAGCAGCGGCCCCCGGACAGGGTTCTACGAGCAGTACTTC,CASSGPRTGFYEQYF
TRBD2,TRBJ2-7,TRBV5-1,NA,TGCGCCAGCAGCTTGGGTCGGGAGGGCGAGCAGTACTTC,CASSLGREGEQYF
NA,TRBJ2-2,TRBV6-4,NA,TGTGCCAGCAGTGAGGGCAGGTACCCGGGCACCGGGGAGCTGTTTTTT,CASSEGRYPGTGELFF
NA,TRBJ2-7,TRBV30,once,TGTGCCTGGATGGAGGGGGGCAACGAGCAGTACTTC,CAWMEGGNEQYF
TRBD2,TRBJ2-1,TRBV28,NA,TGTGCCAGCAGTCTCTGGACTAGCGGGAGGCGGGGAATAGTTGAGCAGTTCTTC,CASSLWTSGRRGIVEQFF
TRBD1,TRBJ2-5,TRBV2,NA,TGTGCCAGCAGCGCCGGGACAGGACAAGAGACCCAGTACTTC,CASSAGTGQETQYF
NA,TRBJ1-1,TRBV4-2,NA,TGTGCCAGCAGCCAAGGCGGAAAACAGCTTCCTGAAGCTTTCTTT,CASSQGGKQLPEAFF
NA,TRBJ1-1,TRBV5-1,few,TGCGCCAGCAGCGCAGGGACGGAGAACACTGAAGCTTTCTTT,CASSAGTENTEAFF
NA,TRBJ1-5,TRBV27,NA,TGTGCCAGCAGTTTAATTGTCAATCAGCCCCAGCATTTT,CASSLIVNQPQHF
NA,TRBJ2-5,TRBV25-1,once,TGTGCCAGCAGTGAAGGGGGCGGACAGACCCAGTACTTC,CASSEGGGQTQYF
TRBD1,TRBJ1-1,TRBV11-1,NA,TGTGCCAGCCGCAGGGGGCTGGGGACTGAAGCTTTCTTT,CASRRGLGTEAFF
TRBD1,TRBJ1-5,TRBV6-5,NA,TGTGCCAGCAGTTACAGACAGGGTAGTCAGCCCCAGCATTTT,CASSYRQGSQPQHF
TRBD2,TRBJ2-3,TRBV7-3,NA,TGTGCCAGCAGCTTAATGGGGCTAGCGGCAGATACGCAGTATTTT,CASSLMGLAADTQYF
TRBD2,TRBJ2-3,TRBV11-2,NA,TGTGCCAGCAGTGCCCGGGAGGGCCGGACAGATACGCAGTATTTT,CASSAREGRTDTQYF
NA,TRBJ2-5,TRBV5-4,NA,TGTGCCAGCAGCCCCTCCGGGACCGAAGAGACCCAGTACTTC,CASSPSGTEETQYF
NA,TRBJ2-7,TRBV21-1,NA,TGTGCCAGCAGCACATCATCCCCGGGACAGGGTACCCACGAGCAGTACTTC,CASSTSSPGQGTHEQYF
TRBD2,TRBJ2-6,TRBV25-1,NA,TGTGCCAGCAGTGCGAGCGGGGGGACCTCTGGGGCCAACGTCCTGACTTTC,CASSASGGTSGANVLTF
TRBD1,TRBJ2-7,TRBV7-3,NA,TGTGCCAGCAGCCTAACGGGCGGGACAGGGTCTGGAGAGCAGTACTTC,CASSLTGGTGSGEQYF
NA,TRBJ2-6,TRBV2,NA,TGTGCCAGCAGTGATTATATAGGAGGTCACTCTGGGGCCAACGTCCTGACTTTC,CASSDYIGGHSGANVLTF
TRBD2,TRBJ2-1,TRBV9,NA,TGTGCCAGCAGCGTAGTGGCTAGCGGGAGGGCCGAGATCAATGAGCAGTTCTTC,CASSVVASGRAEINEQFF
NA,TRBJ1-3,TRBV18,once,TGTGCCAGCTCACCGACAAAGGATCCTGGAAACACCATATATTTT,CASSPTKDPGNTIYF
TRBD1,TRBJ1-1,TRBV29-1,few,TGCAGCGCCGACAGGGGGCCCACTGAAGCTTTCTTT,CSADRGPTEAFF
NA,TRBJ1-3,TRBV5-1,NA,TGCGCCAGCAGCGCCCCGGGGTTCGGAAGAAACACCATATATTTT,CASSAPGFGRNTIYF
TRBD2,TRBJ2-2,TRBV28,NA,TGTGCCAGCAGCTTACCCAGCGGGAGGGCTCTTGACACCGGGGAGCTGTTTTTT,CASSLPSGRALDTGELFF
TRBD1,TRBJ2-5,TRBV10-3,once,TGTGCCATCAGTGACCCGGGACAGGGGCGGGAGACCCAGTACTTC,CAISDPGQGRETQYF
NA,TRBJ2-2,TRBV18,once,TGTGCCAGCTCACCCCGCAACACCGGGGAGCTGTTTTTT,CASSPRNTGELFF
NA,TRBJ2-5,TRBV11-2,NA,TGTGCCAGCACCCTCATGGGGGTGAAAGAGACCCAGTACTTC,CASTLMGVKETQYF
TRBD2,TRBJ2-3,TRBV4-1,NA,TGCGCCAGCAGCCAGCCGGGACTAGCGGTAGGTGATACGCAGTATTTT,CASSQPGLAVGDTQYF
NA,TRBJ1-4,TRBV19,NA,TGTGCCAGTAGTATAGCGGGGCATGCAACTAATGAAAAACTGTTTTTT,CASSIAGHATNEKLFF
NA,TRBJ2-4,TRBV4-3,NA,TGCGCCAGCAGCCAGGGGACCTACTCGGCCAAAAACATTCAGTACTTC,CASSQGTYSAKNIQYF
TRBD2,TRBJ2-3,TRBV5-1,NA,TGCGCCAGCAGCGAAGGACTAGCGCTAGATACGCAGTATTTT,CASSEGLALDTQYF
NA,TRBJ1-5,TRBV28,NA,TGTGCCAGCAGTAGCACCCCCTTTAATCAGCCCCAGCATTTT,CASSSTPFNQPQHF
NA,TRBJ2-4,TRBV6-1,NA,TGTGCCAGCAGTGACCGGGACATCAACATTCAGTACTTC,CASSDRDINIQYF